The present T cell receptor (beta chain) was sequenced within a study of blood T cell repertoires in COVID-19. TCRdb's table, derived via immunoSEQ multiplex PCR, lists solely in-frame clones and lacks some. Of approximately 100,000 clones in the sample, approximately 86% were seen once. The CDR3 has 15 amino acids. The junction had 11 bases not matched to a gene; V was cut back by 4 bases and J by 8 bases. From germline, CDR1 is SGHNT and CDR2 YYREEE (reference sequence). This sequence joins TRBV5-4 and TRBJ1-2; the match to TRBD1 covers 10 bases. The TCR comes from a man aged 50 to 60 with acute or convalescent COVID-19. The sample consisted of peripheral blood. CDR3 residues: CASSNPGQGPGGYTF. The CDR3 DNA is TGTGCCAGCAGCAACCCGGGACAGGGGCCGGGGGGCTACACCTTC.